This T cell receptor beta chain was profiled in a study of PD-L1 blockade in urothelial cancer. Specified time point: peripheral blood 6 weeks after treatment start. In germline, CDR1 is MNHNY, CDR2 SVGAGI (reference sequence). Trimming at V came to 6 bases and at J to 1 base, leaving 10 bases not matched to a gene. The CDR3 has 16 amino acids. Clones were sequenced by immunoSEQ multiplex PCR, and TCRdb holds only the in-frame ones, with some missing. The data contain 35,000 to 40,000 clones, less than 90% of them singletons. The sequences come from PBMCs, collected around atezolizumab (anti-PD-L1) treatment. The receptor's source is a man aged 55 to 70 with urothelial cancer. This chain uses TRBV6-6 with TRBJ2-3; 7 bases match TRBD2. Here the CDR3 DNA reads TGTGCCAGCAGCGAACGGAGCGGGATGGGCACAGATACGCAGTATTTT. Translating gives CASSERSGMGTDTQYF.